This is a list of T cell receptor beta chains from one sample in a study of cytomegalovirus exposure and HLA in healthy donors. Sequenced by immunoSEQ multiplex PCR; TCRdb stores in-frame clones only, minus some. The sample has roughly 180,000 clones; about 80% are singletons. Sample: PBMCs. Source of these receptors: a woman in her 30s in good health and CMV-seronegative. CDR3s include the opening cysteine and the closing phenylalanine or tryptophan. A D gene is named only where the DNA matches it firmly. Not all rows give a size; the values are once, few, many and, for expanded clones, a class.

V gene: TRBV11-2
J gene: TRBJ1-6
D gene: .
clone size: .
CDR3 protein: CASSLDQGNSPLHF
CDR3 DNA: TGTGCCAGCAGCTTAGACCAGGGTAATTCACCCCTCCACTTT

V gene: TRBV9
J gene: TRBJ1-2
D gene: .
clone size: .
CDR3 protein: CASSDMTGYGYTF
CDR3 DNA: TGTGCCAGCAGCGACATGACAGGATATGGCTACACCTTC

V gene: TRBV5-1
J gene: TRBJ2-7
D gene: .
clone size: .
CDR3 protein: CASSLGLADDYEQYF
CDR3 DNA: TGCGCCAGCAGCTTGGGGCTAGCTGATGATTACGAGCAGTACTTC

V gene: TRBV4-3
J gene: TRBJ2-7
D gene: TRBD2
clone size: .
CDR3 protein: CASSPGLAGYEQYF
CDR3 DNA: TGCGCCAGCAGCCCGGGGCTAGCGGGGTACGAGCAGTACTTC

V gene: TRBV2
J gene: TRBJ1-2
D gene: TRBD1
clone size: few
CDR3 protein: CASSLQGARGYTF
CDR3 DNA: TGTGCCAGCAGTCTTCAGGGGGCGCGGGGCTACACCTTC

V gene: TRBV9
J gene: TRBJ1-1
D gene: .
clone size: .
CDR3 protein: CASSVGPGLQNTEAFF
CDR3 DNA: TGTGCCAGCAGCGTAGGGCCTGGTCTGCAGAACACTGAAGCTTTCTTT

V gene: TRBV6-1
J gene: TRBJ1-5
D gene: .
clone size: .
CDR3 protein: CASSEGARTDQPQHF
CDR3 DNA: TGTGCCAGCAGTGAAGGAGCCCGAACAGATCAGCCCCAGCATTTT

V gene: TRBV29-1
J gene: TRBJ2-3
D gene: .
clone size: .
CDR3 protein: CSVRTPGDTQYF
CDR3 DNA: TGCAGCGTTAGGACCCCGGGGGATACGCAGTATTTT

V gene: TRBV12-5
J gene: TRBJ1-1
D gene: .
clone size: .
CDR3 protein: CASGLMAYTEAFF
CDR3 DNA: TGTGCTAGTGGTTTGATGGCTTACACTGAAGCTTTCTTT

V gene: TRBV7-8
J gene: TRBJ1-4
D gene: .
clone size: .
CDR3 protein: CASSPYEGFNEKLFF
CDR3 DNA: TGTGCCAGCAGCCCCTACGAGGGTTTTAATGAAAAACTGTTTTTT

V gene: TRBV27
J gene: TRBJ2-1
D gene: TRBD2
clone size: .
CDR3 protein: CASSPWGSGMGGGGFF
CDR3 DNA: TGTGCCAGCAGCCCTTGGGGGAGCGGGATGGGGGGAGGTGGGTTCTTC

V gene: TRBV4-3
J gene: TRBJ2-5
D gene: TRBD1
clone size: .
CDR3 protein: CASSHYGRGQETQYF
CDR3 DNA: TGCGCCAGCAGCCACTATGGCAGGGGGCAAGAGACCCAGTACTTC

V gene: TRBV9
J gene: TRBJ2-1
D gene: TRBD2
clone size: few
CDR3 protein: CASSVGGDAYNEQFF
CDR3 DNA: TGTGCCAGCAGCGTGGGAGGGGACGCCTACAATGAGCAGTTCTTC

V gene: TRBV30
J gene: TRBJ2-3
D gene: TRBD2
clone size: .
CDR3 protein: CAWSVTLAGYSSTDTQYF
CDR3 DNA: TGTGCCTGGAGTGTGACCCTAGCGGGGTATTCTAGCACAGATACGCAGTATTTT

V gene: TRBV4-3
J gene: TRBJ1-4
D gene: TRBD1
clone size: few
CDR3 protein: CASSQGGQGYEKLFF
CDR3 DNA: TGCGCCAGCAGCCAAGGGGGACAGGGATATGAAAAACTGTTTTTT

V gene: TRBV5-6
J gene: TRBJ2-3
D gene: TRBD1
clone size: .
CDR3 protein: CASSLTGADTQYF
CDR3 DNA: TGTGCCAGCAGCCTTACAGGGGCAGATACGCAGTATTTT

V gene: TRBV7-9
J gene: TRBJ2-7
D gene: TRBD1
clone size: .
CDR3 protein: CASSLGTGPNEQYF
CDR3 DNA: TGTGCCAGCAGCTTGGGGACAGGGCCCAACGAGCAGTACTTC